This is a list of T cell receptor beta chains from one sample in a study of cytomegalovirus exposure and HLA in healthy donors. Profiling relied on immunoSEQ multiplex PCR, and the TCRdb table lists in-frame clones only, not all of them. The sample yields some 180,000 clones, of which the top ten take up approximately 6.9%. The sequencing input was PBMCs. The receptors here all came from a man aged 25 to 45 in good health and CMV-seronegative. The CDR3 runs from the conserved cysteine through the conserved F or W. Each record gives: V gene, D gene, J gene, CDR3 protein. D genes are given only for firm matches.

>TRBV25-1|.|.
CASTFHHEQYF
>TRBV6-5|TRBD1|TRBJ1-2
CASGNRDRGGYTF
>TRBV4-1|.|TRBJ2-1
CASSQERSHNEQFF
>TRBV28|TRBD1|TRBJ2-1
CASSLIGTRQGFSNYNEQFF
>TRBV6-1|.|TRBJ1-1
CATGDGMNTEAFF
>TRBV7-2|.|TRBJ1-1
CASSPLSGVDTEAFF
>TRBV13|TRBD2|TRBJ2-1
CASSSMGLAGDRSYNEQFF
>TRBV10-3|TRBD1|TRBJ2-7
CAISERGQGIDEQYF
>TRBV19|TRBD2|TRBJ2-3
CASSITSGRDTQYF
>TRBV6-5|.|TRBJ2-7
CASSYDSGGPYEQYF
>TRBV28|.|TRBJ1-2
CASSPSLNYGYTF
>TRBV5-6|.|TRBJ1-1
CASSLGRVVTEAFF
>TRBV18|.|TRBJ2-7
CASSPKHISYEQYF
>TRBV4-1|.|TRBJ2-2
CASIERAGTGELFF
>TRBV6-5|TRBD1|TRBJ2-2
CASSRGQGRAGELFF
>TRBV7-9|TRBD2|TRBJ2-7
CASSLVLGLTYEQYF
>TRBV20-1|.|TRBJ2-7
CSGGPRREQYF
>TRBV11-2|.|TRBJ2-3
CASSFSRGADTQYF
>TRBV2|.|TRBJ1-1
CASKRENTEAFF
>TRBV28|TRBD2|TRBJ2-1
CASSFIERDYNEQFF
>TRBV5-1|.|TRBJ2-5
CASSSIGGRGETQYF
>TRBV7-7|TRBD2|TRBJ2-7
CASSPAEPGLAGEQYF
>TRBV7-9|.|TRBJ2-5
CASSLAIQETQYF
>TRBV11-2|.|TRBJ1-1
CVSRNSGGSSAGAFF
>TRBV18|TRBD1|TRBJ1-2
CASFQGQGAFYGYTF
>TRBV10-3|TRBD1|TRBJ2-2
CATRDRSSAANTGELFF
>TRBV6-1|.|TRBJ1-2
CASTRNKGGHGYTF
>TRBV30|TRBD2|TRBJ2-7
CAWSRRTSGHYEQYF
>TRBV7-7|.|TRBJ2-3
CASSASGTDTQYF
>TRBV6-5|TRBD1|TRBJ1-1
CASTRTGGNTEAFF
>TRBV28|TRBD1|TRBJ1-2
CASRSTGKGYGYTF
>TRBV10-3|.|TRBJ1-2
CAISESLILRARTYGYTF
>TRBV7-3|.|TRBJ2-2
CASSLRGTNTGELFF
>TRBV5-1|TRBD1|TRBJ1-5
CASSLGTGEQPQHF
>TRBV5-4|TRBD2|TRBJ2-1
CASSLGSGRAYNEQFF
>TRBV2|.|TRBJ2-1
CASSPNWRHNEQFF
>TRBV6-1|.|TRBJ2-5
CASRKRTTEETQYF
>TRBV19|TRBD2|TRBJ2-1
CASKAGTSGYNEQFF
>TRBV6-1|TRBD1|TRBJ2-3
CASSGDRGVTDTQYF
>TRBV5-1|TRBD1|TRBJ1-1
CASSRRQGRASKEAFF
>TRBV19|TRBD1|TRBJ2-7
CASSNQGASYEQYF
>TRBV27|TRBD1|TRBJ1-2
CASGLTGYGYTF
>TRBV10-2|.|TRBJ1-1
CASSPTADAEAFF
>TRBV6-6|TRBD2|TRBJ2-1
CASSYSTSGRAEQFF
>TRBV12-5|TRBD2|TRBJ2-3
CASGYNSGRGENTQYF
>TRBV29-1|.|TRBJ1-2
CSADGGDYGYTF
>TRBV4-3|.|TRBJ1-1
CASSPHLQGPEAFF
>TRBV11-2|TRBD2|TRBJ2-1
CASSLPSGYNEQFF
>TRBV19|.|TRBJ2-5
CASSIGTAPSETQYF
>TRBV30|.|TRBJ2-1
CAWKVGISNNEQFF